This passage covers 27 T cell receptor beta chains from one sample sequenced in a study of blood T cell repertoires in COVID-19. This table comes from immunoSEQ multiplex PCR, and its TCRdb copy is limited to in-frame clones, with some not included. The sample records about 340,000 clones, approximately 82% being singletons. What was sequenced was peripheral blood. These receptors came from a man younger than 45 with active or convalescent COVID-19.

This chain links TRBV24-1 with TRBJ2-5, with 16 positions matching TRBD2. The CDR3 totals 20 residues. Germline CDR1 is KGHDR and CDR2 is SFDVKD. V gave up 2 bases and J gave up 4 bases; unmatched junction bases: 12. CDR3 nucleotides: TGTGCCACCAGTGATTCCAGATCGGGACTAGCGGGAGGGAATCGAGAGACCCAGTACTTC. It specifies CATSDSRSGLAGGNRETQYF.

CDR3 bases: TGTGCCAGCAGCTTAAGAGCCTCTGGGGCCAACGTCCTGACTTTC. Its translation is CASSLRASGANVLTF. This chain uses TRBV11-2 with TRBJ2-6; D is uncertain. The CDR3 covers 15 residues. The V end lost 2 bases, the J end lost 0 bases, and 5 bases lay between the germline ends. Germline CDR1 reads SGHAT; CDR2 reads FQNNGV.

DNA for the CDR3: TGTGCCAGCAGACCGACAGGGACCACTGAAGCTTTCTTT. Encoded protein: CASRPTGTTEAFF. This sequence joins TRBV11-3 and TRBJ1-1, with TRBD1 matching 7 bases. Germline V CDR1 and CDR2: SGHNT, YENEEA. V was pared by 6 bases and J by 4 bases, with 5 bases of the junction left unmatched. The length of the CDR3 is 13 residues.

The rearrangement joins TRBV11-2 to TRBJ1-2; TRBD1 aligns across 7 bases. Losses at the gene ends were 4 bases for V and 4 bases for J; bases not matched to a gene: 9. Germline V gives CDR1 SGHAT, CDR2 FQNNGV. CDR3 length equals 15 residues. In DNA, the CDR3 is TGTGCCAGCAGCTCCTATGCGGGACAGCTCTATGGCTACACCTTC. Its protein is CASSSYAGQLYGYTF.

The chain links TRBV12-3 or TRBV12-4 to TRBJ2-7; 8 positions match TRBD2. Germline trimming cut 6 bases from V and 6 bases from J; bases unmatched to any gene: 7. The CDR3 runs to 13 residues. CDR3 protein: CASSGGVPTEQYF. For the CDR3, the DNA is TGTGCCAGCAGCGGGGGGGTACCCACCGAGCAGTACTTC.

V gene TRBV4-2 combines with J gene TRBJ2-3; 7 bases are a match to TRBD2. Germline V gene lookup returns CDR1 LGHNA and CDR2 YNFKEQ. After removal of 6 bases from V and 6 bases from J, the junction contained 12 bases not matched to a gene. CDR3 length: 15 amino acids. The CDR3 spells CASSLTSLRGDTQYF. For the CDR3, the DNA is TGTGCCAGCAGTTTGACTAGCCTAAGAGGGGATACGCAGTATTTT.

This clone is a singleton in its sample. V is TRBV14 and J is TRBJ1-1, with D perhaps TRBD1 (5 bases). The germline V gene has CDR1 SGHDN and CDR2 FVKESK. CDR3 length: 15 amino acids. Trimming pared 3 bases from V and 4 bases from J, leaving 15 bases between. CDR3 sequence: CASSHARDWSTEAFF. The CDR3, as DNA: TGTGCCAGCAGCCATGCCCGGGACTGGAGCACTGAAGCTTTCTTT.

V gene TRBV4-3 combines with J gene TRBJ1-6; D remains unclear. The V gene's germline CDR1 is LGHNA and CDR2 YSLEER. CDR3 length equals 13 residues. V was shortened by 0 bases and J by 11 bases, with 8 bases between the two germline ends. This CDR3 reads CASSQDNGAPLHF. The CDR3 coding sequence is TGCGCCAGCAGCCAAGACAACGGGGCACCCCTCCACTTT.

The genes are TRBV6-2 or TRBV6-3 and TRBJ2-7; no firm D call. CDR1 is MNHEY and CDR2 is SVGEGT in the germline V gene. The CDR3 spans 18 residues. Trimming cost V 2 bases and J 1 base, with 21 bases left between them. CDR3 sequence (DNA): TGTGCCAGCAGTTACACATTGCCCCCGACGGAGCCTTCCTACGAGCAGTACTTC. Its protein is CASSYTLPPTEPSYEQYF.

CDR3 loop: CASSLSAVSYEQYF. The DNA of the CDR3 is TGTGCCAGCAGCTTAAGTGCGGTCTCCTACGAGCAGTACTTC. The V call is TRBV7-9, the J call TRBJ2-7, with D unresolved. The germline V gene encodes CDR1 SEHNR and CDR2 FQNEAQ (reference sequence). There are 14 residues in the CDR3. The germline V and J ends were trimmed by 2 bases and 0 bases, with 8 bases remaining between them.

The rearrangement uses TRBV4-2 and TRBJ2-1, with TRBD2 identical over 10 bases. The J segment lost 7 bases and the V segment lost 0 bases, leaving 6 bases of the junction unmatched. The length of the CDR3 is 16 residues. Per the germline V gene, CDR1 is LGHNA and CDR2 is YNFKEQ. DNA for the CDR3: TGTGCCAGCAGCCAAGAATCTAGCGGGAGCTTGAATGAGCAGTTCTTC. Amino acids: CASSQESSGSLNEQFF.

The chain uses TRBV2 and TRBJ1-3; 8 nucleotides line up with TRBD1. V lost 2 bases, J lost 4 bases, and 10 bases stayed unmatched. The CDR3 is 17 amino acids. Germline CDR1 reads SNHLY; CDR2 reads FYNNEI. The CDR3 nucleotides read TGTGCCAGCAGTGAATCAGGCCTGGGGGACAGGGGAAACACCATATATTTT. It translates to CASSESGLGDRGNTIYF. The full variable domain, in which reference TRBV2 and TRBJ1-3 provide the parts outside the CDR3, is EPEVTQTPSHQVTQMGQEVILRCVPISNHLYFYWYRQILGQKVEFLVSFYNNEISEKSEIFDDQFSVERPDGSNFTLKIRSTKLEDSAMYFCASSESGLGDRGNTIYFGEGSWLTVV.

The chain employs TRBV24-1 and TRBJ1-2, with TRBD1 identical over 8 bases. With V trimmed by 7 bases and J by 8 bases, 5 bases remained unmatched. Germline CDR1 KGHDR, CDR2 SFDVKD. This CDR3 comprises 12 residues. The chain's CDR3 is CATRDRGGGYTF. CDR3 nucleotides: TGTGCCACCAGAGACAGGGGCGGAGGCTACACCTTC.

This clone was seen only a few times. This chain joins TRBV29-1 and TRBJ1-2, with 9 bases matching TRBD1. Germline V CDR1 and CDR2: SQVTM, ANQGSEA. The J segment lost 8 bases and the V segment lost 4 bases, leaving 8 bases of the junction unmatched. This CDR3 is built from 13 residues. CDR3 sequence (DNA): TGCAGCGTTGCTACCGGGACAGGGAGGGGCTACACCTTC. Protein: CSVATGTGRGYTF.

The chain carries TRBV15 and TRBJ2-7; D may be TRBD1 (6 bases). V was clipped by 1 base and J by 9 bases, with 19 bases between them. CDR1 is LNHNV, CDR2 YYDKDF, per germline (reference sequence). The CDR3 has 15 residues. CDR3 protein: CATSRGGLNIDWQYF. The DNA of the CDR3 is TGTGCCACCAGCAGAGGGGGGCTGAACATAGATTGGCAGTACTTC.

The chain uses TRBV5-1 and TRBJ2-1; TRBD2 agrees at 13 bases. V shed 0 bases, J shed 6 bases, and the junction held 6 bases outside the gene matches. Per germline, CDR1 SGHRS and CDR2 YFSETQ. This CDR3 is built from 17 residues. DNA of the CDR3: TGCGCCAGCAGCTTGGCGACTAGCGGGGGGCCCACCAATGAGCAGTTCTTC. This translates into CASSLATSGGPTNEQFF.

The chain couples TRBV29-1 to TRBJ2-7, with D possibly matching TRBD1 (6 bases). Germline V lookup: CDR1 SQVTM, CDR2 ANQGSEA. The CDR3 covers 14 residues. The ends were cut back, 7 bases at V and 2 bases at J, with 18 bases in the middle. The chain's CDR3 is CSAALQGKPYEQYF. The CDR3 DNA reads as TGCAGCGCCGCATTACAGGGCAAACCCTACGAGCAGTACTTC.

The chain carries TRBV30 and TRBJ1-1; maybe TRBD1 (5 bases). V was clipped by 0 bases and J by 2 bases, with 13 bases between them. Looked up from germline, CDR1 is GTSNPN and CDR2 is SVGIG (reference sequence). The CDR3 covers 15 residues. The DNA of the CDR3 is TGTGCCTGGAGTGTAACCCCCCAGGGTAACACTGAAGCTTTCTTT. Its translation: CAWSVTPQGNTEAFF. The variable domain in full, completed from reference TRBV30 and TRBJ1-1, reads SQTIHQWPATLVQPVGSPLSLECTVEGTSNPNLYWYRQAAGRGLQLLFYSVGIGQISSEVPQNLSASRPQDRQFILSSKKLLLSDSGFYLCAWSVTPQGNTEAFFGQGTRLTVV.

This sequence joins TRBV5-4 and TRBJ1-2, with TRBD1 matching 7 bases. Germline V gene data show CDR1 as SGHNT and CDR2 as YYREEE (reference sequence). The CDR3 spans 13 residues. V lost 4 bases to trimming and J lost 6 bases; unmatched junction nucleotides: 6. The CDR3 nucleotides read TGTGCCAGCAGCCCCGACAGGGACCATGGCTACACCTTC. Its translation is CASSPDRDHGYTF.

CDR3 region: CASSFGTSFTDTQYF. In DNA form, the CDR3 reads TGTGCCAGCAGCTTTGGGACTAGCTTCACAGATACGCAGTATTTT. The chain carries TRBV7-2 and TRBJ2-3; 9 bases are shared with TRBD2. This CDR3 is built from 15 residues. Looked up from germline, CDR1 is SGHTA and CDR2 is FQGNSA. After removal of 3 bases from V and 2 bases from J, the junction contained 3 bases not matched to a gene.

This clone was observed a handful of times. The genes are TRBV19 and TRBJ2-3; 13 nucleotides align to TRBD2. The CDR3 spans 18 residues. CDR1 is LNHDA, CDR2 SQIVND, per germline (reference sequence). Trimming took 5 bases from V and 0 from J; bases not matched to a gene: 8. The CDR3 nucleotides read TGTGCCAGTAGTGGGGGGACTAGCGGGACCCCTAGCACAGATACGCAGTATTTT. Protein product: CASSGGTSGTPSTDTQYF.

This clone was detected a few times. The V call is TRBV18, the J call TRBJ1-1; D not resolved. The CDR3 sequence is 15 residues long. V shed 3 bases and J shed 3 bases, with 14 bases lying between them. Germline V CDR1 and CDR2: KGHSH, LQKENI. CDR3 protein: CASSPSIIRDTEAFF. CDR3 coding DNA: TGTGCCAGCTCACCGTCTATAATCCGGGACACTGAAGCTTTCTTT.

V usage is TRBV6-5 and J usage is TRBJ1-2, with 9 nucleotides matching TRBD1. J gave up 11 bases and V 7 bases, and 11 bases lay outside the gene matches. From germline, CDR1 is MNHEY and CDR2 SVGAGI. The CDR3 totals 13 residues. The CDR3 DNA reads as TGTGCCAGCATCCTACCCGGGACAGGGCGATACACCTTC. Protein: CASILPGTGRYTF.

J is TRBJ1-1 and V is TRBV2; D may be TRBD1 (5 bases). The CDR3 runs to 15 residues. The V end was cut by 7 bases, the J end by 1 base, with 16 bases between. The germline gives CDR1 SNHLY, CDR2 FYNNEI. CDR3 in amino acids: CASTLAGHSNTEAFF. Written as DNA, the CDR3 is TGTGCCAGCACCCTCGCTGGACATTCGAACACTGAAGCTTTCTTT.

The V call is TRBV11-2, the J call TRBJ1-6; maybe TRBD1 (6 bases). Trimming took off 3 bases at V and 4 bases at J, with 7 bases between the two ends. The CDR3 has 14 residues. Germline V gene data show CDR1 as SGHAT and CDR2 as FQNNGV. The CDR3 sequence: CASSFGQYNSPLHF. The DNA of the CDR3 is TGTGCCAGCAGCTTTGGACAGTATAATTCACCCCTCCACTTT.

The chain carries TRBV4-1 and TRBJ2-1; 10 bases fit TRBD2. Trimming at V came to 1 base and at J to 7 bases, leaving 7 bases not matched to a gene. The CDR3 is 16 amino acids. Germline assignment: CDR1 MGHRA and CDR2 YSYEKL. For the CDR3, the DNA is TGCGCCAGCAGCCAAGGGCAGCGGGGGGGCAGGAATGAGCAGTTCTTC. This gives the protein CASSQGQRGGRNEQFF.

The CDR3 DNA reads as TGTGCCAGTAGTAGGTGGACGACTATTGACCTCTATGGCTACACCTTC. Translating it yields CASSRWTTIDLYGYTF. The V call is TRBV19, the J call TRBJ1-2; D is unclear. Looked up from germline, CDR1 is LNHDA and CDR2 is SQIVND (reference sequence). This CDR3 region has 16 residues. The ends were cut back, 4 bases at V and 4 bases at J, with 19 bases in the middle.